The 20 T cell receptor beta chains listed next were all sequenced from one sample in a study of T cells in Graves' hyperthyroidism and ophthalmopathy. Amplification yielded TCR beta CDR3 regions, with RNA transcripts as the source. During a first-round RT-PCR of the TCR CDR3, the HTBI primer set was used. TCRdb passed the multiplex PCR reads through MiXCR, listing each CDR3 protein once. The table lists roughly 300,000 distinct CDR3 sequences, approximately 15% of them singletons. Sequenced material: blood. These receptors all stem from a woman in her twenties or thirties with Graves' hyperthyroidism.

This clonotype was seen repeatedly, ten times or more. The chain combines TRBV11-1 with TRBJ2-3; D perhaps matches TRBD1 (7 bases). The CDR3 runs 15 residues. Germline loops: CDR1 SGHAT, CDR2 FQDESV (reference sequence). Trimming stripped 1 base from V and 6 bases from J, with 14 bases between. The CDR3: CASSLVDREADTQYF. CDR3 in DNA: TGTGCCAGCAGCTTAGTTGACAGGGAGGCGGATACGCAGTATTTT.

This clonotype was counted many times. The CDR3 protein is CASSRDRMVNEQFF. The DNA for the CDR3 is TGTGCCAGCAGCCGGGACAGGATGGTCAATGAGCAGTTCTTC. This chain links TRBV7-9 with TRBJ2-1; 8 positions match TRBD1. With V trimmed by 5 bases and J by 6 bases, 6 bases remained unmatched. The CDR3 sequence is 14 residues long. In germline, CDR1 is SEHNR, CDR2 FQNEAQ (reference sequence).

This clonotype was counted at least ten times. V and J are TRBV19 and TRBJ1-2; 7 bases are a match to TRBD1. Unmatched junction bases numbered 15, after V lost 7 bases and J lost 4 bases. Germline V CDR1 and CDR2: LNHDA, SQIVND (reference sequence). The CDR3 runs to 16 residues. CDR3 in DNA: TGTGCCAGTACTAGTACGGGACGGAACAGGGGCTATGGCTACACCTTC. Protein product: CASTSTGRNRGYGYTF.

This clonotype was observed at least ten times. The genes are TRBV27 and TRBJ2-3; TRBD1 is a possible D gene (6 bases). The CDR3 is 16 amino acids. V lost 0 bases and J 1 base, leaving 11 bases between the germline ends. The V gene's germline CDR1 is MNHEY and CDR2 SMNVEV (reference sequence). The DNA for the CDR3 is TGTGCCAGCAGTTTATCAGGGACACCACGCACAGATACGCAGTATTTT. Its protein is CASSLSGTPRTDTQYF.

The table lists this clonotype with a few counts. This rearrangement joins TRBV19 to TRBJ1-2, with D perhaps matching TRBD1 (5 bases). V dropped 3 bases and J dropped 6 bases, with 20 bases sitting between them. The CDR3 sequence is 16 residues long. Germline V lookup: CDR1 LNHDA, CDR2 SQIVND (reference sequence). The CDR3 DNA is TGTGCCAGTAGTATCACCGGGGACCCTCAACTCGATGGCTACACCTTC. Protein: CASSITGDPQLDGYTF.

This clonotype has a handful of counts. The chain recombines TRBV14 with TRBJ2-1; D may be TRBD1 or TRBD2 (7 bases each). V was clipped by 3 bases and J by 8 bases, with 20 bases between them. CDR1 is SGHDN, CDR2 FVKESK, per germline. The CDR3 sequence is 16 residues long. CDR3 in DNA: TGTGCCAGCAGCCAGAACGACAGGGCAGGACTAGATGAGCAGTTCTTC. Translated, it gives CASSQNDRAGLDEQFF.

In its sample, this clonotype was seen many times. The chain employs TRBV7-2 and TRBJ2-7, with D tentatively TRBD1 (5 bases). The V gene lost 2 bases and the J gene lost 1 base, with 12 bases spanning the gap. The length of the CDR3 is 15 residues. In germline, CDR1 is SGHTA, CDR2 FQGNSA. CDR3 residues: CASSLTTDNSYEQYF. In nucleotides, the CDR3 is TGTGCCAGCAGCTTAACGACGGACAATTCCTACGAGCAGTACTTC.

As regards this clonotype: A much larger clone lies one base from this, so it may be a read error. The rearrangement uses TRBV27 and TRBJ2-1; 9 bases are a match to TRBD1. There are 15 residues in the CDR3. CDR1 MNHEY and CDR2 SMNVEV come from the germline V gene (reference sequence). CDR3 region: CAGSSPGQGYNEQFF. The CDR3 nucleotides read TGTGCCGGCAGTTCACCGGGACAGGGTTACAATGAGCAGTTCTTC.

The table lists this clonotype with many counts. The chain is built from TRBV20-1 and TRBJ2-7; D gene unclear. V lost 3 bases to trimming and J lost 7 bases, with 22 bases between them. CDR1 DFQATT and CDR2 SNEGSKA come from the germline V gene (reference sequence). This CDR3 contains 15 residues. This CDR3 is CSASAPGPPRREQYF. The CDR3 DNA is TGCAGTGCTAGCGCTCCCGGCCCACCGCGGAGAGAGCAGTACTTC.

This clonotype occurred a few times. The chain combines TRBV27 with TRBJ2-7; TRBD2 matches 9 bases. Germline assignment: CDR1 MNHEY and CDR2 SMNVEV (reference sequence). V was clipped by 0 bases and J by 2 bases; unmatched bases: 5. This CDR3 is built from 16 residues. The CDR3: CASSLSGASGTYEQYF. CDR3 in DNA: TGTGCCAGCAGTTTATCCGGTGCTAGCGGGACCTACGAGCAGTACTTC.

As for this clonotype: A read error may explain this, as a much larger clone is one base away. The CDR3 DNA reads as TGTGCCAGCAGCAGTTTAGCGGGAATTATCGATAAGCAGTTCTTC. The encoded protein is CASSSLAGIIDKQFF. This rearrangement joins TRBV7-3 to TRBJ2-1; TRBD2 matches at 8 bases. CDR3 length: 15 amino acids. Per germline, CDR1 SGHTA and CDR2 FQGTGA. J lost 11 bases, V lost 5 bases, and 14 bases had no gene match.

As for this clonotype: This may arise from a read error, as a much more abundant clone is one base away. In this CDR3 the conserved last residue, phenylalanine or tryptophan, is missing, so a read error is likely. The chain joins TRBV7-2 to TRBJ1-3; TRBD1 is a possible D gene (6 bases). CDR1 and CDR2 (germline): SGHTA, FQGNSA. Trimming cost V 5 bases and J 4 bases, with 15 bases left between them. The CDR3 contains 15 residues. Here the CDR3 reads CASSPTTGLGNTIYL. The CDR3 DNA sequence: TGTGCCAGCAGCCCAACAACAGGGTTAGGAAACACCATATATTTA.

There are many counts of this clonotype. V is TRBV11-2 and J is TRBJ2-1, with TRBD2 matching 7 bases. The CDR3 sequence is 15 residues long. With V trimmed by 1 base and J by 4 bases, 4 bases remained unmatched. Germline CDR1 SGHAT, CDR2 FQNNGV. As DNA, the CDR3 is TGTGCCAGCAGCTTAGGGCTAGCGGTATACAATGAGCAGTTCTTC. Its translation is CASSLGLAVYNEQFF.

This clonotype was observed a handful of times. The rearrangement uses TRBV28 and TRBJ2-5, with D tentatively TRBD1 or TRBD2 (6 bases each). This CDR3 region has 15 residues. Trimming removed 2 bases from V and 2 bases from J, with 12 bases in between. The germline V gene encodes CDR1 MDHEN and CDR2 SYDVKM. The CDR3 region has the DNA TGTGCCAGCAGTTTACCTCGGGGGCAGCAAGAGACCCAGTACTTC. Amino acid sequence: CASSLPRGQQETQYF.

This clonotype was observed a handful of times. This sequence joins TRBV29-1 and TRBJ2-5; D might be TRBD1 or TRBD2, each matching 6 bases. Germline values: CDR1 SQVTM, CDR2 ANQGSEA. The CDR3 runs 14 residues. Trimming cost V 5 bases and J 5 bases, with 18 bases left between them. The CDR3 nucleotides are TGCAGCGTTTCCAGGGGAGGTGCTTGGGAGACCCAGTACTTC. Translated, it gives CSVSRGGAWETQYF.

The chain recombines TRBV7-2 with TRBJ2-4; D tentatively fits TRBD1 or TRBD2 (5 bases each). The CDR3 contains 13 residues. Trimming removed 7 bases from V and 6 bases from J, with 13 bases in between. The germline CDR1 and CDR2 sequences are SGHTA and FQGNSA. Here the CDR3 reads CASTRGGGNIQYF. The CDR3, as DNA: TGTGCCAGCACCCGCGGTGGGGGAAACATTCAGTACTTC.

This clonotype was seen more than once but under ten times. The chain carries TRBV29-1 and TRBJ2-1, with TRBD2 identical over 10 bases. Germline V lookup: CDR1 SQVTM, CDR2 ANQGSEA. This CDR3 has 15 residues. J was trimmed by 3 bases and V by 6 bases; bases with no gene match: 8. The CDR3 sequence: CSVQPSGRIYNEQFF. In DNA form, the CDR3 reads TGCAGCGTGCAACCTAGCGGGAGAATCTACAATGAGCAGTTCTTC.

The V and J genes are TRBV27 and TRBJ2-1, with D perhaps matching TRBD2 (6 bases). The CDR3 is made up of 16 amino acids. Germline lookup yields CDR1 MNHEY and CDR2 SMNVEV (reference sequence). V was trimmed by 4 bases and J by 3 bases, leaving 16 bases between them. CDR3 amino acids: CASSSHRLVSYNEQFF. The DNA for the CDR3 is TGTGCCAGCAGTTCGCACAGACTAGTGAGCTACAATGAGCAGTTCTTC.

On this clonotype itself: A read error may explain this, as a much larger clone is one base away. The chain uses TRBV12-3 or TRBV12-4 and TRBJ2-3; no reliable D call. The CDR3 length is 13 residues. Trimming shortened V by 1 base and J by 10 bases, and 12 bases separated the two germline ends. The DNA of the CDR3 is TGTGCCAGCAGTTTAGAAACTGGATACGCGCAGTATTTT. Protein product: CASSLETGYAQYF.

Worth noting for this clonotype: Lacking the conserved final phenylalanine or tryptophan, this CDR3 likely reflects a read error. V gene TRBV28 combines with J gene TRBJ2-7; 7 positions agree with TRBD1. V lost 5 bases to trimming and J lost 2 bases; unmatched junction nucleotides: 6. The germline V gene has CDR1 MDHEN and CDR2 SYDVKM. This CDR3 region has 14 residues. The CDR3 DNA is TGTGCCAGCAGTCCAACCCAGGGGGCCTACGAGCAGTACCTC. Translating gives CASSPTQGAYEQYL.